A single sample gave rise to the 25 T cell receptor beta chains below, sequenced in a study of blood T cell repertoires in COVID-19. Data came from immunoSEQ multiplex PCR; TCRdb stores just in-frame clones and leaves some out. The table records approximately 260,000 clones, around 90% of them present only once. The sequencing sample was made of peripheral blood. These TCRs come from a woman in her seventies with COVID-19, enrolled during active disease.

The gene calls are TRBV5-6 and TRBJ1-1; D might be TRBD1 (6 bases). This CDR3 has 16 residues. V was trimmed by 2 bases and J by 0 bases, leaving 14 bases between them. CDR1 and CDR2 (germline): SGHDT, YYEEEE. This chain's CDR3 is CASSFRGYPMNTEAFF. CDR3 in DNA: TGTGCCAGCAGCTTCAGGGGTTACCCTATGAACACTGAAGCTTTCTTT.

The J gene is TRBJ2-5, the V gene TRBV6-5; TRBD1 might be the D (6 bases). The CDR3 consists of 14 residues. Per germline, CDR1 MNHEY and CDR2 SVGAGI. Deletions cut 4 bases from V and 5 bases from J, with 14 bases between. The CDR3 sequence: CASSSGTTGETQYF. The CDR3 nucleotides read TGTGCCAGCAGTTCCGGGACAACGGGCGAGACCCAGTACTTC.

The genes are TRBV6-1 and TRBJ1-5, with D possibly being TRBD1 (5 bases). V dropped 0 bases and J dropped 7 bases, with 22 bases sitting between them. Per germline, CDR1 MNHNS and CDR2 SASEGT. The length of the CDR3 is 18 residues. CDR3 loop: CASSEAQGGFFSGQPQHF. The CDR3 region has the DNA TGTGCCAGCAGTGAAGCCCAGGGCGGGTTTTTCAGCGGGCAGCCCCAGCATTTT.

The CDR3 DNA sequence: TGTGCCAGTAGCCTAACGTGGGGAGGTGAGACTGAAGCTTTCTTT. As protein: CASSLTWGGETEAFF. V is TRBV19 and J is TRBJ1-1, with D hard to call. The CDR3 loop spans 15 amino acids. CDR1 LNHDA and CDR2 SQIVND come from the germline V gene (reference sequence). Trimming stripped 6 bases from V and 5 bases from J, with 19 bases between.

This clone was seen just once. This chain uses TRBV7-2 with TRBJ1-5; no reliable D call. Per the germline V gene, CDR1 is SGHTA and CDR2 is FQGNSA. The CDR3 extends over 15 amino acids. Trimming cost V 5 bases and J 0 bases, with 11 bases left between them. CDR3 DNA: TGTGCCAGCAGCCCGACAACAAATAGCAATCAGCCCCAGCATTTT. Encoded protein: CASSPTTNSNQPQHF.

The chain employs TRBV7-2 and TRBJ2-7; perhaps TRBD1 as D (7 bases). V dropped 7 bases and J dropped 2 bases, with 21 bases sitting between them. Germline loops: CDR1 SGHTA, CDR2 FQGNSA. The CDR3 loop spans 16 amino acids. CDR3 nucleotide sequence: TGTGCCAGCAACGCCGGAGGGGGCGCAGGGGCCTACGAGCAGTACTTC. Protein product: CASNAGGGAGAYEQYF.

V is TRBV5-4 and J is TRBJ2-2; D is ambiguous. Trimming pared 1 base from V and 5 bases from J, leaving 12 bases between. The CDR3 extends over 15 amino acids. Germline CDR1 reads SGHNT; CDR2 reads YYREEE (reference sequence). The CDR3 DNA follows: TGTGCCAGCAGCTTGAATGTCTTACGGACCGGGGAGCTGTTTTTT. Its protein product is CASSLNVLRTGELFF.

This clone was counted once. The chain uses TRBV29-1 and TRBJ1-3; D possibly corresponds to TRBD1 (5 bases). The CDR3 spans 17 residues. The germline V and J ends were trimmed by 4 bases and 0 bases, with 19 bases remaining between them. Germline V gene sequence: CDR1 SQVTM, CDR2 ANQGSEA. CDR3 protein: CSVGGGSAGLSGNTIYF. CDR3 nucleotides: TGCAGCGTTGGGGGGGGGAGTGCAGGGCTCTCTGGAAACACCATATATTTT.

This chain connects TRBV6-5 to TRBJ2-3, with 8 bases identical to TRBD2. Germline V gene lookup returns CDR1 MNHEY and CDR2 SVGAGI. Germline trimming cut 7 bases from V and 1 base from J; bases unmatched to any gene: 4. CDR3 length equals 14 residues. Here the CDR3 reads CASKREMGTDTQYF. In nucleotides, the CDR3 is TGTGCCAGCAAGCGGGAGATGGGCACAGATACGCAGTATTTT.

This sequence joins TRBV2 and TRBJ2-5, with 7 bases lining up with TRBD1. The CDR3 sequence is 14 residues long. Germline V gene sequence: CDR1 SNHLY, CDR2 FYNNEI. The V segment lost 4 bases and the J segment 4 bases; nucleotides outside the gene matches: 6. The CDR3, as DNA: TGTGCCAGCAGTGCAGGAAGGGGGCGAGAGACCCAGTACTTC. It codes for CASSAGRGRETQYF.

The rearrangement links TRBV15 to TRBJ1-3; tentative D call: TRBD1 (6 bases). The CDR3 spans 15 residues. Trimming removed 5 bases from V and 4 bases from J, with 15 bases in between. Germline CDR1 reads LNHNV; CDR2 reads YYDKDF (reference sequence). This CDR3 is CATSQGQREGNTIYF. The CDR3 DNA reads as TGTGCCACCAGCCAAGGACAGAGGGAAGGAAACACCATATATTTT. The whole variable domain, filled in from reference TRBV15 and TRBJ1-3, reads DAMVIQNPRYQVTQFGKPVTLSCSQTLNHNVMYWYQQKSSQAPKLLFHYYDKDFNNEADTPDNFQSRRPNTSFCFLDIRSPGLGDTAMYLCATSQGQREGNTIYFGEGSWLTVV.

This clone was observed a single time. The chain combines TRBV9 with TRBJ1-2, with unresolved D. This CDR3 is built from 14 residues. Germline V gene sequence: CDR1 SGDLS, CDR2 YYNGEE. V was pared by 4 bases and J by 7 bases, with 17 bases between. The CDR3 nucleotides are TGTGCCAGCAGCCCTTTTACGGGAGGAGCTGGCTACACCTTC. Translated, it gives CASSPFTGGAGYTF.

The CDR3: CASSKGRSGSRETQYF. CDR3 in DNA: TGTGCCAGCAGCAAAGGGAGGAGCGGGAGTCGGGAGACCCAGTACTTC. The gene calls are TRBV21-1 and TRBJ2-5; TRBD2, the table's D call, lacks a check against the DNA. TRBV21-1 is assigned pseudogene status. The length of the CDR3 is 16 residues.

The chain employs TRBV19 and TRBJ2-1; 8 bases fit TRBD2. The CDR3 runs 15 residues. Germline V CDR1 and CDR2: LNHDA, SQIVND (reference sequence). With 5 bases clipped from V and 5 bases from J, the junction kept 8 bases outside the gene matches. CDR3 nucleotide sequence: TGTGCCAGTAGTCCGTGGCGGGAGGATAACAATGAGCAGTTCTTC. Translation: CASSPWREDNNEQFF.

V and J are TRBV7-2 and TRBJ2-5; the match to TRBD2 covers 9 bases. CDR1 and CDR2 (germline): SGHTA, FQGNSA. This CDR3 region has 17 residues. V lost 0 bases, J lost 6 bases, and 11 bases stayed unmatched. Here the CDR3 DNA reads TGTGCCAGCAGCTTAGCTCAGACTAGCGGAGCAGGGAAGACCCAGTACTTC. It codes for CASSLAQTSGAGKTQYF.

The chain carries TRBV5-5 and TRBJ1-5; D uncertain. V gave up 0 bases and J gave up 9 bases, with 10 bases separating them. The CDR3 is made up of 13 amino acids. CDR1 is SGHKS and CDR2 is YYEKEE in the germline V gene (reference sequence). The DNA for the CDR3 is TGTGCCAGCAGCTTGGCTGCGGGGAGGCCCCAGCATTTT. Amino acids: CASSLAAGRPQHF.

This chain links TRBV4-1 with TRBJ2-3; weak D call: TRBD2 (6 bases). CDR1 MGHRA and CDR2 YSYEKL come from the germline V gene. With 4 bases removed from V and 2 bases from J, the gap between germline ends came to 16 bases. This CDR3 has 16 residues. The CDR3 region is CASSRTLAGVTDTQYF. CDR3 coding DNA: TGCGCCAGCAGCCGAACACTAGCTGGGGTCACAGATACGCAGTATTTT.

The rearrangement uses TRBV6-2 or TRBV6-3 and TRBJ1-2, with 11 bases fitting TRBD1. CDR3 length equals 14 residues. J was trimmed by 4 bases and V by 5 bases; bases with no gene match: 3. Germline CDR1 and CDR2: MNHEY and SVGEGT. The DNA of the CDR3 is TGTGCCAGCAGTCGGGACAGGGGGTTCTATGGCTACACCTTC. This translates into CASSRDRGFYGYTF.

This rearrangement joins TRBV11-1 to TRBJ2-2, with 7 bases that match TRBD1. V shed 5 bases and J 1 base; nucleotides not matched to a gene: 7. There are 16 residues in the CDR3. Germline V gene sequence: CDR1 SGHAT, CDR2 FQDESV (reference sequence). In nucleotides, the CDR3 is TGTGCCAGCAGCCACGCCCCAGGGGGGAACACCGGGGAGCTGTTTTTT. Translating gives CASSHAPGGNTGELFF. Full variable domain (outside the CDR3, taken from reference TRBV11-1 and TRBJ2-2): EAEVAQSPRYKITEKSQAVAFWCDPISGHATLYWYRQILGQGPELLVQFQDESVVDDSQLPKDRFSAERLKGVDSTLKIQPAELGDSAMYLCASSHAPGGNTGELFFGEGSRLTVL.

This chain joins TRBV4-2 and TRBJ2-2; tentative D call: TRBD2 (7 bases). This CDR3 comprises 17 residues. Trimming took off 3 bases at V and 3 bases at J, with 17 bases between the two ends. Germline-derived CDR1 and CDR2 are LGHNA and YNFKEQ. The CDR3: CASSQGGRGGYTGELFF. The CDR3 DNA is TGTGCCAGCAGCCAGGGGGGCAGGGGAGGGTACACCGGGGAGCTGTTTTTT.

This chain uses TRBV5-4 with TRBJ1-2; D may be TRBD1 (5 bases). The germline CDR1 and CDR2 sequences are SGHNT and YYREEE (reference sequence). The CDR3 length is 12 residues. V lost 1 base, J lost 8 bases, and 9 bases lay in between. The CDR3 DNA reads TGTGCCAGCAGCTTGCAGGGCTGGGGCTACACCTTC. Its translation is CASSLQGWGYTF.

As to this clone: A far larger clone differs by one base, so this is likely a read error. This CDR3 reads CASSLGTSGTYEQYF. The CDR3 DNA is TGTGCCAGCAGTTTAGGGACTAGCGGGACCTACGAGCAGTACTTC. The chain links TRBV27 to TRBJ2-7, with 13 bases lining up with TRBD2. The length of the CDR3 is 15 residues. Germline trimming cut 2 bases from V and 2 bases from J; bases unmatched to any gene: 0. From germline, CDR1 is MNHEY and CDR2 SMNVEV (reference sequence).

This sequence joins TRBV5-1 and TRBJ1-1; 7 bases are a match to TRBD1. This CDR3 spans 15 amino acids. The germline gives CDR1 SGHRS, CDR2 YFSETQ. With 0 bases clipped from V and 4 bases from J, the junction kept 6 bases outside the gene matches. CDR3 in amino acids: CASSLGQGVGTEAFF. Here the CDR3 DNA reads TGCGCCAGCAGCTTGGGTCAGGGGGTGGGCACTGAAGCTTTCTTT. Together with reference TRBV5-1 and TRBJ1-1, the CDR3 gives the full variable domain: KAGVTQTPRYLIKTRGQQVTLSCSPISGHRSVSWYQQTPGQGLQFLFEYFSETQRNKGNFPGRFSGRQFSNSRSEMNVSTLELGDSALYLCASSLGQGVGTEAFFGQGTRLTVV.

CDR3 amino acids: CASSPSQGLAEGETQYF. The DNA of the CDR3 is TGTGCCAGCAGCCCCTCCCAGGGACTAGCGGAGGGGGAGACCCAGTACTTC. V is TRBV11-3 and J is TRBJ2-5; 11 bases line up with TRBD2. V was pared by 5 bases and J by 5 bases, with 13 bases of the junction left unmatched. The CDR3 runs 17 residues. Germline values: CDR1 SGHNT, CDR2 YENEEA.

The chain combines TRBV7-2 with TRBJ1-1; D not certain. Trimming pared 1 base from V and 1 base from J, leaving 4 bases between. The length of the CDR3 is 13 residues. The germline gives CDR1 SGHTA, CDR2 FQGNSA. The CDR3 sequence: CASSLDRNTEAFF. For the CDR3, the DNA is TGTGCCAGCAGCTTAGACAGGAACACTGAAGCTTTCTTT. The full variable domain, with the rest looked up from reference TRBV7-2 and TRBJ1-1, is GAGVSQSPSNKVTEKGKDVELRCDPISGHTALYWYRQSLGQGLEFLIYFQGNSAPDKSGLPSDRFSAERTGGSVSTLTIQRTQQEDSAVYLCASSLDRNTEAFFGQGTRLTVV.